These 19 T cell receptor beta chains share one sample of origin, sequenced in a study of T cells expressing NK-cell markers. TCRdb derives one entry per CDR3 protein from the 5' RACE reads, leaving out DNA. The sample includes over 200,000 distinct CDR3 sequences. The sequenced sample was blood T cells: a sorted CD56 or NKG2C T cell subset, CD4+ or CD8+ T cells, or bulk PBMC T cells (not recorded which). The receptors were gathered from a man aged 18 to 30 in good health.

The chain uses TRBV7-3 and TRBJ2-2; the TCRdb call, TRBD2, lacks DNA for checking. Germline V lookup: CDR1 SGHTA, CDR2 FQGTGA. This CDR3 has 14 residues. CDR3 region: CASSPVQEGGELFF. The full variable domain, completed using reference TRBV7-3 and TRBJ2-2, is GAGVSQTPSNKVTEKGKYVELRCDPISGHTALYWYRQSLGQGPEFLIYFQGTGAADDSGLPNDRFFAVRPEGSVSTLKIQRTERGDSAVYLCASSPVQEGGELFFGEGSRLTVL.

J is TRBJ1-5 and V is TRBV15; TCRdb proposes TRBD1, but this gene call is untestable without DNA. Germline CDR1 and CDR2: LNHNV and YYDKDF (reference sequence). The CDR3 is made up of 14 amino acids. The CDR3 loop is CATSKSGREQPQHF.

The chain employs TRBV7-8 and TRBJ2-5; TCRdb returns TRBD2, unconfirmable since there is no DNA. The CDR3 runs to 16 residues. Germline V gene data show CDR1 as SGHVS and CDR2 as FQNEAQ. CDR3 sequence: CASSSLTSGSLETQYF.

The rearrangement uses TRBV19 and TRBJ1-1. Looked up from germline, CDR1 is LNHDA and CDR2 is SQIVND (reference sequence). The CDR3 length is 15 residues. This CDR3 reads CASSTSGRGSTEAFF.

This chain links TRBV28 with TRBJ2-1; TCRdb indicates TRBD2, and absent DNA this call remains unverified. The CDR3 has 15 residues. Germline V CDR1 and CDR2: MDHEN, SYDVKM. The CDR3 loop reads CASSLSVASAHEQFF.

The chain uses TRBV4-3 and TRBJ2-7. The CDR3 extends over 14 amino acids. Germline CDR1 LGHNA, CDR2 YSLEER. The CDR3 sequence is CASSQDGFRFEQYF.

The rearrangement links TRBV20-1 to TRBJ1-5. Germline assignment: CDR1 DFQATT and CDR2 SNEGSKA (reference sequence). There are 13 residues in the CDR3. The CDR3 here is CSARWQVNQPQHF.

CDR3 amino acids: CAISAGQGSTDTQYF. V is TRBV10-3 and J is TRBJ2-3; TCRdb outputs TRBD1, but without DNA this stays unchecked. Germline V gives CDR1 ENHRY, CDR2 SYGVKD. This CDR3 contains 15 residues.

The chain couples TRBV19 to TRBJ2-5. This CDR3 has 14 amino acids. Germline values: CDR1 LNHDA, CDR2 SQIVND (reference sequence). The CDR3 sequence is CASSKLPRMETQYF.

This sequence joins TRBV11-2 and TRBJ2-1; lacking DNA, the TRBD2 call made by TCRdb goes unchecked. The CDR3 is 16 amino acids. Germline CDR1 and CDR2: SGHAT and FQNNGV. The CDR3 protein is CASTPGLAPSYNEQFF.

The rearrangement uses TRBV30 and TRBJ2-1; TCRdb indicates TRBD1, and absent DNA this call remains unverified. The CDR3 sequence is 19 residues long. Germline V gene lookup returns CDR1 GTSNPN and CDR2 SVGIG (reference sequence). CDR3 protein: CAWSAGQSPRQGSYNEQFF.

The chain couples TRBV11-2 to TRBJ2-1; there is no DNA to check the TCRdb D call of TRBD2. There are 14 residues in the CDR3. From germline, CDR1 is SGHAT and CDR2 FQNNGV. This CDR3 is CASSRLAGGLEQFF.

The CDR3 sequence is CASSLPGGSNTEAFF. The chain carries TRBV5-6 and TRBJ1-1; the D gene TCRdb calls, TRBD1, cannot be checked with no DNA. The CDR3 is 15 residues long. The germline gives CDR1 SGHDT, CDR2 YYEEEE.

The chain uses TRBV23-1 and TRBJ1-5. TRBV23-1 counts as an open reading frame of uncertain function. CDR3 length: 14 amino acids. CDR3 region: CASSQSGDNQPQHF.

The chain uses TRBV4-1 and TRBJ2-1. The CDR3 covers 13 residues. The germline V gene has CDR1 MGHRA and CDR2 YSYEKL. This CDR3 reads CASSQVVVNEQFF.

The chain carries TRBV25-1 and TRBJ2-2; absent DNA, TCRdb's TRBD1 call cannot be checked. This CDR3 is built from 16 residues. The germline V gene encodes CDR1 MGHDK and CDR2 SYGVNS. The CDR3 protein is CASSEIGGPYTGELFF.

This chain joins TRBV7-8 and TRBJ2-7. Germline CDR1 SGHVS, CDR2 FQNEAQ. The CDR3 runs 14 residues. CDR3 region: CASSLLTGYYEQYF.

The gene calls are TRBV3-1 and TRBJ2-2; TCRdb returns TRBD2, unconfirmable since there is no DNA. This CDR3 has 18 residues. Germline CDR1 LGHDT, CDR2 YNNKEL (reference sequence). The CDR3 loop reads CASSQAWASGFSTGELFF.

The chain recombines TRBV7-9 with TRBJ2-2; with no DNA, the TCRdb D assignment of TRBD1 cannot be verified. Germline-derived CDR1 and CDR2 are SEHNR and FQNEAQ (reference sequence). The CDR3 covers 17 residues. The chain's CDR3 is CASRAGTVVANTGELFF.